The subject of this entry is one TCR beta chain. This sample is drawn from a study of T cell changes during pregnancy in multiple sclerosis. Repertoires were generated with immunoSEQ multiplex PCR, while TCRdb's copy carries only in-frame clones and drops some. The table has roughly 100,000 clones, less than 95% seen once. This material consisted of peripheral blood, taken after pregnancy. The clonotype comes from a female donor with multiple sclerosis, enrolled in a pregnancy study.

The CDR3: CASRRDGLNYGYTF. The CDR3 bases are TGTGCCAGCAGGCGGGACGGACTTAACTATGGCTACACCTTC. The V call is TRBV28, the J call TRBJ1-2, with D possibly being TRBD1 (5 bases). CDR3 length: 14 amino acids. CDR1 MDHEN and CDR2 SYDVKM come from the germline V gene. Trimming shortened V by 6 bases and J by 1 base, and 12 bases separated the two germline ends.